The 9 T cell receptor beta chains below come from one sample, sequenced in a study of human T cells and chemical hapten exposure. Via MiXCR, TCRdb re-called the RACE reads, giving one row per CDR3 protein. Of about 380,000 distinct CDR3 sequences listed, approximately 5% were seen once; the top ten hold roughly 2.4%. Sample time point: patch test 1, 2 weeks after DPC sensitization. The treatment here: therapeutic diphenylcyclopropenone sensitization with weekly scalp DPC. The sequencing here drew on whole blood, taken in connection with sensitization to the hapten diphenylcyclopropenone (DPC). All receptors derive from a woman aged 50 to 60 with alopecia areata. Some clones in this sample may be carry-over from other donors' samples.

This clonotype has at least ten counts. This chain connects TRBV10-3 to TRBJ1-1, with D perhaps TRBD1 (6 bases). Germline assignment: CDR1 ENHRY and CDR2 SYGVKD. There are 15 residues in the CDR3. Trimming stripped 8 bases from V and 10 bases from J, with 26 bases between. This chain's CDR3 is CAIGGTGRGPRGAFF. The CDR3 DNA reads as TGTGCCATCGGGGGAACGGGCAGGGGTCCCCGGGGAGCTTTCTTT.

This clonotype has just a few counts. The J gene is TRBJ1-5, the V gene TRBV6-5; D not resolved. Trimming left V 10 bases short and J 6 bases short, with 13 bases between. Germline-derived CDR1 and CDR2 are MNHEY and SVGAGI. The CDR3 sequence is 12 residues long. CDR3 DNA sequence: TGTGCCACCCATACACCGGGTCAGCCCCAGCATTTT. This gives the protein CATHTPGQPQHF.

There are many counts of this clonotype. This chain connects TRBV6-1 to TRBJ1-2; the match to TRBD1 covers 7 bases. The V segment lost 7 bases and the J segment 5 bases; nucleotides outside the gene matches: 13. CDR3 size: 15 residues. CDR1 and CDR2 from the germline V gene are MNHNS and SASEGT. CDR3 coding DNA: TGTGCCAGCATTCCAGGGACAGAACGAATTTATGGCTACACCTTC. Amino acid sequence: CASIPGTERIYGYTF.

Ten or more counts support this clonotype. The chain carries TRBV4-2 and TRBJ1-4; D not resolved. V lost 7 bases and J 0 bases, leaving 15 bases between the germline ends. The germline gives CDR1 LGHNA, CDR2 YNFKEQ. This CDR3 contains 16 residues. The CDR3 region has the DNA TGTGCCAGCACGGACGGAGTAACGTCAACTAATGAAAAACTGTTTTTT. Protein: CASTDGVTSTNEKLFF.

This clonotype came up many times. This sequence joins TRBV6-5 and TRBJ2-2; 12 positions match TRBD2. V was clipped by 6 bases and J by 6 bases; unmatched bases: 5. Germline assignment: CDR1 MNHEY and CDR2 SVGAGI. The CDR3 runs 15 residues. The CDR3 is CASSRLAGEPGELFF. The CDR3 nucleotides read TGTGCCAGCAGCCGACTAGCGGGAGAGCCCGGGGAGCTGTTTTTT.

This clonotype appeared many times. The chain uses TRBV9 and TRBJ2-3, with a weak D call TRBD2 (7 bases). The V and J ends lost 2 bases and 5 bases respectively, with 12 bases between them. CDR1 SGDLS and CDR2 YYNGEE come from the germline V gene. This CDR3 spans 14 amino acids. The CDR3: CASSVRGAGDTQYF. CDR3 sequence (DNA): TGTGCCAGCAGCGTTCGGGGGGCCGGAGATACGCAGTATTTT.

A few counts support this clonotype. The chain has TRBV28 and TRBJ2-1, with D perhaps matching TRBD2 (6 bases). CDR3 size: 16 residues. Trimming shortened V by 4 bases and J by 6 bases, and 19 bases separated the two germline ends. Germline loops: CDR1 MDHEN, CDR2 SYDVKM. This CDR3 reads CASSSHTGTPPNEQFF. The CDR3 coding sequence is TGTGCCAGCAGTTCACATACCGGGACTCCGCCCAATGAGCAGTTCTTC.

The sample holds many counts of this clonotype. The chain is built from TRBV24-1 and TRBJ2-6; D remains ambiguous. The germline V and J ends were trimmed by 7 bases and 0 bases, with 6 bases remaining between them. Per the germline V gene, CDR1 is KGHDR and CDR2 is SFDVKD. This CDR3 region has 14 residues. CDR3 sequence reads: CATRDLSGANVLTF. CDR3 sequence (DNA): TGTGCCACCAGGGACCTCTCTGGGGCCAACGTCCTGACTTTC.

This clonotype was detected ten times or more. J is TRBJ1-2 and V is TRBV10-2; D call uncertain. Trimming took off 7 bases at V and 8 bases at J, with 20 bases between the two ends. The CDR3 sequence is 14 residues long. Germline V gives CDR1 WSHSY, CDR2 SAAADI. CDR3 loop: CASTEGDNLGGYTF. CDR3 coding DNA: TGCGCCAGCACTGAAGGAGACAATCTGGGCGGCTACACCTTC.